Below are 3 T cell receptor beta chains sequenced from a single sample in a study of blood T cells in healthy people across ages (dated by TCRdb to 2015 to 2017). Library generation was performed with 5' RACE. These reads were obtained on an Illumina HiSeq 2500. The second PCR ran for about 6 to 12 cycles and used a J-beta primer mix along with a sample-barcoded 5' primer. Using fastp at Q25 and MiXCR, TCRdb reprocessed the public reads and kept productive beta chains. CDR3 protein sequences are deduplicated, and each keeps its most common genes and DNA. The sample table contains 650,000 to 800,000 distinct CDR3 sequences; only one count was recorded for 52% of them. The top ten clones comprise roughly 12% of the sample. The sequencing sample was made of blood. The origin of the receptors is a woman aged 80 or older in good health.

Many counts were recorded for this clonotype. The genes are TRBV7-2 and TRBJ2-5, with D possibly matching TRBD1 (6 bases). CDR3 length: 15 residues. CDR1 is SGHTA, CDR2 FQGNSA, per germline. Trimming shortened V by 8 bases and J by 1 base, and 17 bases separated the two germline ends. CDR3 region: CASGTTGHLQETQYF. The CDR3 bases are TGTGCCAGCGGCACTACGGGACACCTCCAAGAGACCCAGTACTTC.

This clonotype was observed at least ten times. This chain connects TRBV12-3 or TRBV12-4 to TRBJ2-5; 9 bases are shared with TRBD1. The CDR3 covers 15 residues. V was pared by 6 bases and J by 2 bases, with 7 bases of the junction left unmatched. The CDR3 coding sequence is TGTGCCAGCAGACAACAGGGGGCTGGGCAAGAGACCCAGTACTTC. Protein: CASRQQGAGQETQYF.

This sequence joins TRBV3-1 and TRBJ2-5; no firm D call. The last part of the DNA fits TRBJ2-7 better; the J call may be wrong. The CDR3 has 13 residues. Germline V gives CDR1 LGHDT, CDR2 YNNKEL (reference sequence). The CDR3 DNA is TGTGCCAGCAGCCAAGATGTTGCGACCGAGCAGTACTTC. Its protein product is CASSQDVATEQYF.